This TCR beta chain appears in the sequencing data of a study of cytomegalovirus exposure and HLA in healthy donors. Germline lookup yields CDR1 SGHVS and CDR2 FQNEAQ. This CDR3 is built from 13 residues. The ends were cut back, 2 bases at V and 3 bases at J, with 6 bases in the middle. PCR was performed using 60 Vbeta and 13 Jbeta primers. The method was immunoSEQ multiplex PCR; TCRdb's version includes in-frame clones alone and lacks a portion of them. This table holds roughly 82,000 clones. This sequence joins TRBV7-8 and TRBJ2-3, with a possible D match to TRBD1 (5 bases). Source material: PBMCs. The sequence derives from a woman aged 55-69 years in good health and CMV-seronegative. CDR3 sequence (DNA): TGTGCCAGCAGCTTACCAGGGACAGATACGCAGTATTTT. It codes for CASSLPGTDTQYF.